The text below deals with one T cell receptor (beta chain). This clonotype was seen only a few times. Which antigen it targets is not known. Qualities for individual bases were not recorded, and no much larger clone is one base off. Library preparation used 5' RACE. Instrument on record: NextSeq 500. To allow correction of PCR and sequencing errors, the TCR library protocol tagged every TCR cDNA molecule with a unique molecular identifier. The study's processing was this. TCR identification, UMI-based error correction and CDR3 extraction were all carried out with Decombinator tools. TCRs above a frequency of 2 per 1,000, corresponding to the top 1% of the tumor frequency distribution, were defined as expanded. Rényi diversity was computed with the R vegan package after subsampling each repertoire 100 times to 5,000 TCRs. CDR3 similarity networks were built from amino acid triplet string-kernel similarity, with CDR3s being connected when pairwise similarity was above 0.82. Through fastp at Q25 and MiXCR, TCRdb rebuilt clones from the public reads, retaining in-frame beta chains. Entries are consolidated by CDR3 protein sequence, retaining the most common genes and DNA. None of the V and J calls come from the authors' own analysis; TCRdb made them. The sample table shows some 3,900 distinct CDR3 sequences, and approximately 16% are seen once. The ten largest account for roughly 65% of the sample.

The sample originates from a study of spatial heterogeneity in lung cancer (dated by TCRdb to the late 2010s). For context, the study as a whole: Beta-chain transcripts were consistently detected in greater numbers than alpha-chain transcripts, which likely reflects a higher abundance of beta-chain transcripts. In the raw uncorrected reads, each unique combination of TCR and UMI appeared more than ten times on average. The study quantitatively compared TCR alpha and beta repertoires across multiple tumor regions, matched nontumor lung and blood in non-small cell lung cancer. The study linked features of the TCR repertoire to counts of nonsynonymous mutations, which were determined by whole-exome sequencing of tumor tissue. Both alpha and beta chains were TCR-sequenced in samples taken at surgery, namely 220 tumor regions, around 61 matched nontumor lung samples and 56 PBMC samples. What the research found in general, with its limitations: Confirming at a functional level the hypothesis that regional TCRs recognize regional mutations was considered to require additional single-cell paired TCR alpha and beta sequencing. Ubiquitous expanded tumor TCRs were detected in blood more often at tumor resection than at routine follow-up.

What this sample's time point label stands for: sample taken at primary tumor resection. TCR sequencing used whole RNA extracted from tumor and nontumor lung tissue, or from cryopreserved PBMC samples, without cell sorting. Samples were obtained from approximately 76 patients with early-stage, untreated non-small cell lung cancer from the lung TRACERx cohort. Only patients for whom sufficient RNA was available from at least two tumor regions were selected for TCR sequencing. According to the germline V gene, CDR1 reads SGDLS and CDR2 reads YYNGEE. The CDR3 sequence holds 15 residues, the cysteine and phenylalanine included. The kept DNA is CDR3 alone, 45 bases in frame from the first base. The junction shows trimming of 2 bases on V and 6 bases on J, and the gene matches do not reach 5 bases of it.

Recombination joined TRBV9 with TRBJ2-3, and TRBD1 matches 11 of the central bases. Sequenced material: PBMCs, taken at surgery. The sequence derives from a male donor with early-stage non-small cell lung cancer. The CDR3 is CASSVGQGAADTQYF. The nucleotide sequence reads TGTGCCAGCAGCGTCGGACAGGGGGCAGCGGATACGCAGTATTTT.